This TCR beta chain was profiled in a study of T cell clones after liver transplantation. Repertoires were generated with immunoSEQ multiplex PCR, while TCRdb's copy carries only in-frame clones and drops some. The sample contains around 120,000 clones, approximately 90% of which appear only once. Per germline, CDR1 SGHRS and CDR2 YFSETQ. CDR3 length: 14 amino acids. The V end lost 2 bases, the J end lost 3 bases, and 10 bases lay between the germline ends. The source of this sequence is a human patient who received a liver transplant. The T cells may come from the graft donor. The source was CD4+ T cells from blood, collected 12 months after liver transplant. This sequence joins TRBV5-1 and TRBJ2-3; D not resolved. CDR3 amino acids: CASSFDPQTDTQYF. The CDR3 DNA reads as TGCGCCAGCAGCTTTGACCCCCAGACAGATACGCAGTATTTT.